Listed below are T cell receptor beta chains from one sample, sequenced in a study of T cells in Graves' hyperthyroidism and ophthalmopathy. TCRdb itself ran the multiplex PCR reads through MiXCR, one entry per CDR3 protein. The top ten hold approximately 15% of the sample, which has around 530,000 distinct CDR3 sequences, roughly 17% seen once. Material: blood. The receptor set was obtained from a woman aged 18-29 years with Graves' ophthalmopathy. Each CDR3 is given with its conserved first and last residue. Fields, in order: clone size, V gene, D gene, CDR3 length, J gene, CDR3 protein, CDR3 DNA. A D gene is named only where the DNA matches it firmly. Clone size is shown for a subset of rows, as once, few, many or a class of expanded clone.

clone size: few
V gene: TRBV12-3/TRBV12-4
D gene: TRBD1
CDR3 length: 11
J gene: TRBJ1-2
CDR3 protein: CASSAPGGITF
CDR3 DNA: TGTGCCAGCAGCGCACCAGGGGGCATCACCTTC

clone size: few
V gene: TRBV6-1
D gene: TRBD1
CDR3 length: 17
J gene: TRBJ2-7
CDR3 protein: CASSYATGQPTEYEQYF
CDR3 DNA: TGTGCCAGCAGTTACGCAACGGGACAGCCTACCGAATACGAGCAGTACTTC

clone size: many
V gene: TRBV11-2
D gene: TRBD2
CDR3 length: 17
J gene: TRBJ2-3
CDR3 protein: CASSFIRTSGAADTQYF
CDR3 DNA: TGTGCCAGCAGTTTTATCAGGACTAGCGGGGCCGCAGATACGCAGTATTTT

clone size: few
V gene: TRBV30
D gene: NA
CDR3 length: 15
J gene: TRBJ2-3
CDR3 protein: CAFTKTGTSTDTQYF
CDR3 DNA: TGTGCCTTCACCAAAACCGGGACTAGCACAGATACGCAGTATTTT

clone size: few
V gene: TRBV30
D gene: NA
CDR3 length: 15
J gene: TRBJ2-4
CDR3 protein: CAWSVGRGAKNIQYF
CDR3 DNA: TGTGCCTGGAGTGTAGGTCGGGGGGCCAAAAACATTCAGTACTTC

clone size: many
V gene: TRBV19
D gene: TRBD2
CDR3 length: 14
J gene: TRBJ2-7
CDR3 protein: CASSMAAGGLEQYF
CDR3 DNA: TGTGCCAGTAGTATGGCAGCGGGAGGTCTCGAGCAGTACTTC

clone size: many
V gene: TRBV27
D gene: TRBD1
CDR3 length: 15
J gene: TRBJ2-1
CDR3 protein: CASRVGQGNFNEQFF
CDR3 DNA: TGTGCCAGCAGGGTGGGACAGGGAAACTTTAATGAGCAGTTCTTC

clone size: many
V gene: TRBV7-9
D gene: TRBD2
CDR3 length: 16
J gene: TRBJ2-1
CDR3 protein: CASSLALAGGHNEQFF
CDR3 DNA: TGTGCCAGCAGCTTAGCACTAGCGGGGGGCCACAATGAGCAGTTCTTC

clone size: many
V gene: TRBV5-6
D gene: TRBD1
CDR3 length: 14
J gene: TRBJ1-6
CDR3 protein: CASSSGQPNSPLHF
CDR3 DNA: TGTGCCAGCAGCTCGGGACAGCCTAATTCACCCCTCCACTTT

clone size: NA
V gene: TRBV27
D gene: NA
CDR3 length: 14
J gene: TRBJ2-1
CDR3 protein: CASSLRGTDNEQFF
CDR3 DNA: TGTGCCAGCAGTCTCAGGGGAACAGACAATGAGCAGTTCTTC

clone size: few
V gene: TRBV4-3
D gene: TRBD2
CDR3 length: 18
J gene: TRBJ2-3
CDR3 protein: CASSPVVSASGNTDTQYF
CDR3 DNA: TGCGCCAGCAGCCCAGTAGTTTCTGCTAGCGGCAACACAGATACGCAGTATTTT

clone size: many
V gene: TRBV11-2
D gene: NA
CDR3 length: 15
J gene: TRBJ2-7
CDR3 protein: CASSAGPGSSYEQYF
CDR3 DNA: TGTGCCAGCAGCGCGGGTCCCGGGAGCTCCTACGAGCAGTACTTC

clone size: NA
V gene: TRBV7-9
D gene: TRBD2
CDR3 length: 19
J gene: TRBJ2-1
CDR3 protein: CASSLGSFSGRGTYNEQFF
CDR3 DNA: TGTGCCAGCAGCTTAGGGAGCTTTAGCGGGAGAGGAACATACAATGAGCAGTTCTTC

clone size: NA
V gene: TRBV29-1
D gene: TRBD1
CDR3 length: 13
J gene: TRBJ2-7
CDR3 protein: CSVWDRGRDEQYF
CDR3 DNA: TGCAGCGTTTGGGACAGGGGGCGGGATGAGCAGTACTTC

clone size: many
V gene: TRBV3-1
D gene: NA
CDR3 length: 14
J gene: TRBJ1-2
CDR3 protein: CASSQGGENYGYTF
CDR3 DNA: TGTGCCAGCAGCCAAGGCGGAGAGAACTATGGCTACACCTTC

clone size: NA
V gene: TRBV4-2
D gene: NA
CDR3 length: 14
J gene: TRBJ2-5
CDR3 protein: CASSTRDFRETQYF
CDR3 DNA: TGTGCCAGCAGCACCCGGGACTTTAGAGAGACCCAGTACTTC

clone size: many
V gene: TRBV12-3/TRBV12-4
D gene: NA
CDR3 length: 13
J gene: TRBJ1-2
CDR3 protein: CASKPRLIQGYTF
CDR3 DNA: TGTGCCAGCAAGCCTAGACTGATACAAGGCTACACCTTC

clone size: once
V gene: TRBV19
D gene: TRBD1
CDR3 length: 14
J gene: TRBJ2-5
CDR3 protein: CASRGTGGGGTQYF
CDR3 DNA: TGTGCCAGTAGAGGGACAGGGGGCGGAGGGACCCAGTACTTC

clone size: many
V gene: TRBV27
D gene: NA
CDR3 length: 14
J gene: TRBJ1-5
CDR3 protein: CASSLDIGNQPQHF
CDR3 DNA: TGTGCCAGCAGTTTAGATATCGGCAATCAGCCCCAGCATTTT

clone size: NA
V gene: TRBV3-1
D gene: NA
CDR3 length: 13
J gene: TRBJ2-1
CDR3 protein: CASSPDFYNEQFF
CDR3 DNA: TGTGCCAGCAGCCCAGATTTCTACAATGAGCAGTTCTTC

clone size: NA
V gene: TRBV28
D gene: TRBD2
CDR3 length: 16
J gene: TRBJ2-5
CDR3 protein: CASGPLAGGAQETQYF
CDR3 DNA: TGTGCCAGCGGTCCCCTAGCGGGAGGTGCCCAAGAGACCCAGTACTTC

clone size: NA
V gene: TRBV6-6
D gene: NA
CDR3 length: 14
J gene: TRBJ1-5
CDR3 protein: CASSYSMENQPQHF
CDR3 DNA: TGTGCCAGCAGTTACTCGATGGAAAATCAGCCCCAGCATTTT

clone size: few
V gene: TRBV19
D gene: NA
CDR3 length: 14
J gene: TRBJ2-2
CDR3 protein: CASSMGVATGELFF
CDR3 DNA: TGTGCCAGTAGTATGGGGGTCGCCACCGGGGAGCTGTTTTTT

clone size: many
V gene: TRBV30
D gene: NA
CDR3 length: 11
J gene: TRBJ1-1
CDR3 protein: CAWIKHTEAFF
CDR3 DNA: TGTGCCTGGATAAAGCACACTGAAGCTTTCTTT

clone size: NA
V gene: TRBV13
D gene: NA
CDR3 length: 13
J gene: TRBJ2-1
CDR3 protein: CASSHSMLDEQFF
CDR3 DNA: TGTGCCAGCAGCCACTCAATGTTGGATGAGCAGTTCTTC

clone size: NA
V gene: TRBV20-1
D gene: NA
CDR3 length: 14
J gene: TRBJ2-7
CDR3 protein: CSARDLSSLYEQYF
CDR3 DNA: TGCAGTGCTAGAGATCTGTCTAGCTTATACGAGCAGTACTTC

clone size: many
V gene: TRBV10-3
D gene: TRBD1
CDR3 length: 14
J gene: TRBJ1-2
CDR3 protein: CAISASTGGFGYTF
CDR3 DNA: TGTGCCATCAGTGCCTCGACAGGGGGCTTTGGCTACACCTTC

clone size: many
V gene: TRBV30
D gene: NA
CDR3 length: 15
J gene: TRBJ2-5
CDR3 protein: CAWTSGTYLQETQYF
CDR3 DNA: TGTGCCTGGACCTCCGGGACATACCTCCAAGAGACCCAGTACTTC

clone size: many
V gene: TRBV19
D gene: NA
CDR3 length: 13
J gene: TRBJ2-7
CDR3 protein: CASSPQANYEQYF
CDR3 DNA: TGTGCCAGTAGTCCACAGGCCAACTACGAGCAGTACTTC

clone size: NA
V gene: TRBV7-2
D gene: TRBD1
CDR3 length: 16
J gene: TRBJ2-2
CDR3 protein: CASSTTGQGTTGELFF
CDR3 DNA: TGTGCCAGCAGCACGACGGGACAGGGTACCACCGGGGAGCTGTTTTTT

clone size: many
V gene: TRBV11-2
D gene: TRBD2
CDR3 length: 14
J gene: TRBJ2-1
CDR3 protein: CASSLAGGPVEQFF
CDR3 DNA: TGTGCCAGCAGCTTAGCGGGGGGGCCAGTTGAGCAGTTCTTC

clone size: few
V gene: TRBV28
D gene: NA
CDR3 length: 13
J gene: TRBJ1-2
CDR3 protein: CASSALGGYGYTF
CDR3 DNA: TGTGCCAGCAGCGCCTTAGGGGGGTATGGCTACACCTTC

clone size: many
V gene: TRBV11-2
D gene: NA
CDR3 length: 16
J gene: TRBJ2-3
CDR3 protein: CASSLDQGTSTDTQYF
CDR3 DNA: TGTGCCAGCAGCTTAGATCAGGGTACCTCCACAGATACGCAGTATTTT

clone size: few
V gene: TRBV6-5
D gene: TRBD2
CDR3 length: 16
J gene: TRBJ2-3
CDR3 protein: CASSYSKAGGRDTQYF
CDR3 DNA: TGTGCCAGCAGTTACTCGAAGGCGGGAGGTAGGGATACGCAGTATTTT

clone size: NA
V gene: TRBV3-1
D gene: TRBD2
CDR3 length: 17
J gene: TRBJ2-7
CDR3 protein: CASSAGPLAGYSYEQYF
CDR3 DNA: TGTGCCAGCAGCGCCGGCCCACTAGCGGGATACTCCTACGAGCAGTACTTC

clone size: many
V gene: TRBV3-1
D gene: NA
CDR3 length: 17
J gene: TRBJ1-4
CDR3 protein: CASSQLNAGSTNEKLFF
CDR3 DNA: TGTGCCAGCAGCCAATTAAATGCAGGGTCAACTAATGAAAAACTGTTTTTT

clone size: many
V gene: TRBV6-5
D gene: NA
CDR3 length: 16
J gene: TRBJ1-1
CDR3 protein: CASSYSILVRYTEAFF
CDR3 DNA: TGTGCCAGCAGTTACTCGATTCTCGTGCGCTATACTGAAGCTTTCTTT

clone size: many
V gene: TRBV2
D gene: TRBD1
CDR3 length: 15
J gene: TRBJ2-7
CDR3 protein: CASVNPGQGTLEQYF
CDR3 DNA: TGTGCCAGCGTAAATCCGGGACAGGGGACGCTCGAGCAGTACTTC

clone size: NA
V gene: TRBV25-1
D gene: NA
CDR3 length: 14
J gene: TRBJ1-4
CDR3 protein: CASSGRGEGEKLFF
CDR3 DNA: TGTGCCAGCAGTGGCAGAGGGGAGGGAGAAAAACTGTTTTTT

clone size: many
V gene: TRBV30
D gene: NA
CDR3 length: 14
J gene: TRBJ1-3
CDR3 protein: CAWSVLLSGNTIYF
CDR3 DNA: TGTGCCTGGAGTGTACTGCTCTCTGGAAACACCATATATTTT

clone size: many
V gene: TRBV11-2
D gene: NA
CDR3 length: 12
J gene: TRBJ2-5
CDR3 protein: CASSPHLETQYF
CDR3 DNA: TGTGCCAGCAGCCCCCATCTGGAGACCCAGTACTTC

clone size: NA
V gene: TRBV14
D gene: NA
CDR3 length: 17
J gene: TRBJ2-2
CDR3 protein: CASSHGETLINTGELFF
CDR3 DNA: TGTGCCAGCAGCCATGGAGAGACACTCATTAACACCGGGGAGCTGTTTTTT

clone size: many
V gene: TRBV12-3/TRBV12-4
D gene: TRBD1
CDR3 length: 12
J gene: TRBJ2-2
CDR3 protein: CASSLGQGELFF
CDR3 DNA: TGTGCCAGCAGTTTGGGACAGGGTGAGCTGTTTTTT

clone size: few
V gene: TRBV15
D gene: NA
CDR3 length: 13
J gene: TRBJ1-2
CDR3 protein: CATSRDRGYGYTF
CDR3 DNA: TGTGCCACCAGCAGAGATCGGGGGTATGGCTACACCTTC

clone size: many
V gene: TRBV7-3
D gene: TRBD2
CDR3 length: 15
J gene: TRBJ2-5
CDR3 protein: CASSRTSGGWETQYF
CDR3 DNA: TGTGCCAGCAGCCGGACTAGCGGGGGTTGGGAGACCCAGTACTTC

clone size: many
V gene: TRBV7-9
D gene: NA
CDR3 length: 13
J gene: TRBJ1-2
CDR3 protein: CASSLGSTYGYTF
CDR3 DNA: TGTGCCAGCAGCTTAGGGTCAACCTATGGCTACACCTTC

clone size: many
V gene: TRBV3-1
D gene: NA
CDR3 length: 13
J gene: TRBJ2-7
CDR3 protein: CASSQDWTRKQYF
CDR3 DNA: TGTGCCAGCAGCCAAGATTGGACGAGGAAGCAGTACTTC

clone size: many
V gene: TRBV20-1
D gene: TRBD2
CDR3 length: 15
J gene: TRBJ2-3
CDR3 protein: CSARPTSGITDTQYF
CDR3 DNA: TGCAGTGCCAGACCGACTAGCGGGATAACAGATACGCAGTATTTT

clone size: few
V gene: TRBV20-1
D gene: TRBD2
CDR3 length: 14
J gene: TRBJ2-7
CDR3 protein: CSARTSGRGSEQYF
CDR3 DNA: TGCAGTGCTAGAACGAGCGGGAGGGGGAGCGAGCAGTACTTC

clone size: NA
V gene: TRBV10-3
D gene: TRBD1
CDR3 length: 15
J gene: TRBJ1-2
CDR3 protein: CAISGGQGANYGYTF
CDR3 DNA: TGTGCCATCAGCGGAGGACAGGGGGCTAACTATGGCTACACCTTC

clone size: many
V gene: TRBV6-6
D gene: NA
CDR3 length: 14
J gene: TRBJ1-2
CDR3 protein: CASSYSLGSYGYTF
CDR3 DNA: TGTGCCAGCAGTTACTCACTAGGGTCCTATGGCTACACCTTC

clone size: NA
V gene: TRBV9
D gene: NA
CDR3 length: 13
J gene: TRBJ2-3
CDR3 protein: CASSAQAPDTQYF
CDR3 DNA: TGTGCCAGCAGCGCCCAGGCCCCAGATACCCAGTATTTT

clone size: many
V gene: TRBV5-8
D gene: NA
CDR3 length: 14
J gene: TRBJ2-5
CDR3 protein: CASSLPGLQETQYF
CDR3 DNA: TGTGCCAGCAGCTTGCCTGGACTCCAAGAGACCCAGTACTTC

clone size: many
V gene: TRBV4-1
D gene: TRBD2
CDR3 length: 15
J gene: TRBJ2-7
CDR3 protein: CASGLTGTSGNEQYF
CDR3 DNA: TGCGCCAGCGGACTAACCGGGACTAGCGGGAACGAGCAGTACTTC

clone size: many
V gene: TRBV7-2
D gene: TRBD2
CDR3 length: 16
J gene: TRBJ2-2
CDR3 protein: CASSPRGGKYTGELFF
CDR3 DNA: TGTGCCAGCAGCCCAAGGGGAGGGAAGTACACCGGGGAGCTGTTTTTT

clone size: many
V gene: TRBV12-3/TRBV12-4
D gene: NA
CDR3 length: 13
J gene: TRBJ1-1
CDR3 protein: CASAPHRNTEAFF
CDR3 DNA: TGTGCCAGCGCCCCCCACAGAAACACTGAAGCTTTCTTT

clone size: many
V gene: TRBV28
D gene: NA
CDR3 length: 15
J gene: TRBJ2-5
CDR3 protein: CASSLKRAIQETQYF
CDR3 DNA: TGTGCCAGCAGTTTAAAGCGGGCGATACAAGAGACCCAGTACTTC

clone size: NA
V gene: TRBV24-1
D gene: NA
CDR3 length: 15
J gene: TRBJ1-5
CDR3 protein: CATSTGTGGNQPQHF
CDR3 DNA: TGTGCCACCAGTACAGGGACGGGAGGCAATCAGCCCCAGCATTTT

clone size: many
V gene: TRBV28
D gene: TRBD1
CDR3 length: 14
J gene: TRBJ1-5
CDR3 protein: CASSFDREAQPQHF
CDR3 DNA: TGTGCCAGCAGTTTTGACAGGGAGGCTCAGCCCCAGCATTTT